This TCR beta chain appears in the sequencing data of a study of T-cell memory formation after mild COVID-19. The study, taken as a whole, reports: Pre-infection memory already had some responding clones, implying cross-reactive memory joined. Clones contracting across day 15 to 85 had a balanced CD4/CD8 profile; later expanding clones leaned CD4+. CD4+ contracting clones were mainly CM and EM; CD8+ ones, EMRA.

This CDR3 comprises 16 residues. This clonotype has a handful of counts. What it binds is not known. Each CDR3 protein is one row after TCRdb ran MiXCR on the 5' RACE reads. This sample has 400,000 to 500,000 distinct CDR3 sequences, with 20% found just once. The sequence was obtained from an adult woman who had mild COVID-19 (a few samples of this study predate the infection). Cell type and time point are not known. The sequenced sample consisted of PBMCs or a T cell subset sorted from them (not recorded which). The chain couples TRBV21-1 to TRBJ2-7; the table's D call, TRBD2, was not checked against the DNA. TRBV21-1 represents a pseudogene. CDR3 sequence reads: CASSKSPTSGSSEQYF. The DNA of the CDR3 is TGTGCCAGCAGTAAAAGCCCCACTAGCGGGTCCTCCGAGCAGTACTTC.